This TCR beta chain was retrieved from a study of control samples from healthy donors and cancer patients. TCRdb's copy holds only in-frame clones and misses some; the assay was immunoSEQ multiplex PCR. This table holds 65,000 to 95,000 clones, more than 70% found once. The germline gives CDR1 LNHNV, CDR2 YYDKDF (reference sequence). The CDR3 totals 13 residues. V was pared by 1 base and J by 12 bases, with 12 bases between. This chain connects TRBV15 to TRBJ1-4, with D uncertain. The TCR sequence derives from a man in his forties or fifties in good health. The source material was blood. CDR3 loop: CATSRGSVKELFF. DNA of the CDR3: TGTGCCACCAGCAGAGGGTCCGTTAAAGAACTGTTTTTT.